These T cell receptor beta chains were read from a single sample in a study of CD8+ T cells in alopecia areata. Produced via immunoSEQ multiplex PCR; TCRdb's table is partial and in-frame only. The repertoire includes about 300,000 clones, 55% to 70% of them detected once, and 1.8% sits in the top ten. The sample here was CD4+ T cells sorted from blood, taken at week 24, from a patient treated with tofacitinib. The receptors stem from a human donor with alopecia areata. The CDR3 runs from the conserved cysteine through the conserved F or W. The D gene is left open where the match is weak. Clone size is given for some rows only: seen once, a few or many times, or a class if the clone is expanded.

clone_size	v_call	d_call	cdr3_length	j_call	cdr3_aa	cdr3_nt
-	TRBV10-3	TRBD2	16	TRBJ2-5	CAISLTSGGTQETQYF	TGTGCCATCAGTTTGACTAGCGGGGGGACCCAAGAGACCCAGTACTTC
few	TRBV4-3	-	15	TRBJ2-5	CASSQAEDFQETQYF	TGCGCCAGCAGCCAAGCTGAGGACTTCCAAGAGACCCAGTACTTC
few	TRBV11-2	TRBD2	14	TRBJ2-5	CASRPGLAGGSHYF	TGTGCCAGCAGGCCTGGACTAGCGGGGGGGTCCCACTACTTC
-	TRBV15	-	13	TRBJ1-2	CATSGSGNYGYTF	TGTGCCACCAGCGGGTCAGGCAACTATGGCTACACCTTC
-	TRBV29-1	-	15	TRBJ2-1	CSVVGGVFLYNEQFF	TGCAGCGTTGTAGGCGGGGTTTTCCTCTACAATGAGCAGTTCTTC
-	TRBV4-1	-	11	TRBJ1-1	CASTRGYTAFF	TGCGCCAGCACCCGGGGCTACACAGCTTTCTTT
many	TRBV7-9	TRBD1	13	TRBJ1-2	CASRDRGTYGYTF	TGTGCCAGCAGGGACAGGGGGACCTATGGCTACACCTTC
-	TRBV5-1	-	12	TRBJ1-6	CASSLENSPLHF	TGCGCCAGCAGCTTGGAAAATTCACCCCTCCACTTT
few	TRBV4-3	TRBD1	18	TRBJ2-3	CASSQNPSGTGNTDTQYF	TGCGCCAGCAGCCAAAACCCGTCCGGGACAGGAAACACAGATACGCAGTATTTT
-	TRBV29-1	TRBD2	20	TRBJ2-5	CSVGFRSRLAGGPDRETQYF	TGCAGCGTTGGGTTTCGGAGCAGACTAGCGGGGGGGCCTGATAGAGAGACCCAGTACTTC
few	TRBV28	-	14	TRBJ2-5	CASRDRGPQETQYF	TGTGCCAGCAGAGACCGTGGACCGCAAGAGACCCAGTACTTC
-	TRBV13	-	14	TRBJ2-7	CASSLDRGKNEQYF	TGTGCCAGCAGCTTAGATAGGGGGAAAAACGAGCAGTACTTC
-	TRBV7-9	-	15	TRBJ2-6	CASSSTWAAANVLTF	TGTGCCAGCAGCTCCACCTGGGCTGCGGCCAACGTCCTGACTTTC
-	TRBV30	-	13	TRBJ2-1	CAWSATSAIEQFF	TGTGCCTGGAGCGCCACCTCGGCTATTGAGCAGTTCTTC